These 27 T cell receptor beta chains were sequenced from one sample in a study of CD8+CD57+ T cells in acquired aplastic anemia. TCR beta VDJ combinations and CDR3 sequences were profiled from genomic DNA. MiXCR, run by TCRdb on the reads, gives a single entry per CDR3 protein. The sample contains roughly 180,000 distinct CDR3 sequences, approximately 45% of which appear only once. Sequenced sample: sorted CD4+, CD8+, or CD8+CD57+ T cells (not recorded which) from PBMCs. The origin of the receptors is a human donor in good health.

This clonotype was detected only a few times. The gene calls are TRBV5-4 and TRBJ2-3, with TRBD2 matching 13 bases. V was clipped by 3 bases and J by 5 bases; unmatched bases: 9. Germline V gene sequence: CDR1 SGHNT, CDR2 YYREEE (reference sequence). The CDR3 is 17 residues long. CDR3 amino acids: CASSYTGTSGMVDTQYF. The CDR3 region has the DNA TGTGCCAGCAGCTATACCGGGACTAGCGGGATGGTAGATACGCAGTATTTT.

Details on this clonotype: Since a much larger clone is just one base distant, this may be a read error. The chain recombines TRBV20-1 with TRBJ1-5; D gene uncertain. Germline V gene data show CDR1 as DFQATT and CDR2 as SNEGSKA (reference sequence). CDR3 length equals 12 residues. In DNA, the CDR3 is TGCGGTGCTAGACCCGTTAATCAGCCCCAGCATTTT. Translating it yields CGARPVNQPQHF.

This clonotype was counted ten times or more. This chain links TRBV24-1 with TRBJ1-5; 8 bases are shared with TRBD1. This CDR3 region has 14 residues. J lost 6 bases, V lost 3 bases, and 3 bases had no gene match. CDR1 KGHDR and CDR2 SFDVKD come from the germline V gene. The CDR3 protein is CATSDKDRVQPQHF. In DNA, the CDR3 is TGTGCCACCAGTGATAAGGACAGGGTTCAGCCCCAGCATTTT.

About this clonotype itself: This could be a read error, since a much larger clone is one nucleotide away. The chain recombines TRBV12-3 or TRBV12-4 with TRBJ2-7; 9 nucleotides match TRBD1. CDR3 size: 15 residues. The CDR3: CASSQQGAGSNERYF. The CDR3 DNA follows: TGTGCCAGCAGCCAACAGGGGGCCGGCTCTAACGAGCGGTACTTC.

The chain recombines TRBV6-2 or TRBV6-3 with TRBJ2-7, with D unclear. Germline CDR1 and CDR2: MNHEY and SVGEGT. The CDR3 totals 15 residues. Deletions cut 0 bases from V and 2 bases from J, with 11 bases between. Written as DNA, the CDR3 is TGTGCCAGCAGTTACTCCTCAGGTTCACCCTACGAGCAGTACTTC. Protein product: CASSYSSGSPYEQYF.

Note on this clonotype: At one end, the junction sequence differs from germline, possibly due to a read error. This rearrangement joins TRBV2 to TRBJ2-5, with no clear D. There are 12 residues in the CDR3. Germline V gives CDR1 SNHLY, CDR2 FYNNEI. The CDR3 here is CASSEEFLTQYF. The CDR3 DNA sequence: TGTGCCAGCAGCGAAGAATTCCTGACCCAGTACTTC. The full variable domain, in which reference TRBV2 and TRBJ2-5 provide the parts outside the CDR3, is EPEVTQTPSHQVTQMGQEVILRCVPISNHLYFYWYRQILGQKVEFLVSFYNNEISEKSEIFDDQFSVERPDGSNFTLKIRSTKLEDSAMYFCASSEEFLTQYFGPGTRLLVL.

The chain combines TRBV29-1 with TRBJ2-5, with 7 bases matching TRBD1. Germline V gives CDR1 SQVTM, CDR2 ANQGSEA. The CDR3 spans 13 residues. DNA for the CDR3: TGCAGTGCTAGAGATCCGGACAGGCAGACCCAGTACTTC. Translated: CSARDPDRQTQYF.

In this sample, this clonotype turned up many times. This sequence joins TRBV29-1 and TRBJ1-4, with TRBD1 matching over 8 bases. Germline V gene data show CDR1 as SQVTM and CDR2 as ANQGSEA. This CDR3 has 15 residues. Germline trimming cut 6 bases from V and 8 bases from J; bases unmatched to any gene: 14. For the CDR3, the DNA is TGCAGCGTCGCAGCAGGGGGCGCGTCCCGGGAAAAACTGTTTTTT. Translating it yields CSVAAGGASREKLFF.

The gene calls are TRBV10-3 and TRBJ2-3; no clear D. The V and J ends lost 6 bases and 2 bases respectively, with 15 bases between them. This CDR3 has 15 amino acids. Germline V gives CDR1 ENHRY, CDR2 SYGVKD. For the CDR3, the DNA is TGTGCCATCAGATTAGGGATAACCAACACAGATACGCAGTATTTT. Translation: CAIRLGITNTDTQYF.

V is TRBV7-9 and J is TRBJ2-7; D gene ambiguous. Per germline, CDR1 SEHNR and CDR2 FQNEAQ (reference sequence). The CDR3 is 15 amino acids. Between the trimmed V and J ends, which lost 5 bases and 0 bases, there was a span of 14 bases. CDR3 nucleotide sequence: TGTGCCAGCAGCCCCCAGCAGACGCCCTCCTACGAGCAGTACTTC. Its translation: CASSPQQTPSYEQYF.

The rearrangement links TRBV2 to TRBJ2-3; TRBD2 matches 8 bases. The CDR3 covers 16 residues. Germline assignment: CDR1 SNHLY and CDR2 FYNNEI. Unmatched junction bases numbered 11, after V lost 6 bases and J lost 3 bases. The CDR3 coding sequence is TGTGCCAGCAGCCAAGGGGTCAGCGGGAGTACAGATACGCAGTATTTT. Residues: CASSQGVSGSTDTQYF.

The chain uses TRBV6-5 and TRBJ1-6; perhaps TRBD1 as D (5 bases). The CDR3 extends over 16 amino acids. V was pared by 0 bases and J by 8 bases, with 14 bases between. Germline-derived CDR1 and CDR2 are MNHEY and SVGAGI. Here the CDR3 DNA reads TGTGCCAGCAGTTACTCCGGGACGTGGGGACATTCACCCCTCCACTTT. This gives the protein CASSYSGTWGHSPLHF.

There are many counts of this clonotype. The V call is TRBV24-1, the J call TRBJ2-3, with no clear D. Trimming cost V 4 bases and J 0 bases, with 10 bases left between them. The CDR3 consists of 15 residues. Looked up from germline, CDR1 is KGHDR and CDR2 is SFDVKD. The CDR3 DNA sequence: TGTGCCACCAGTGACCCCGGGTCTAGCACAGATACGCAGTATTTT. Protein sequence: CATSDPGSSTDTQYF.

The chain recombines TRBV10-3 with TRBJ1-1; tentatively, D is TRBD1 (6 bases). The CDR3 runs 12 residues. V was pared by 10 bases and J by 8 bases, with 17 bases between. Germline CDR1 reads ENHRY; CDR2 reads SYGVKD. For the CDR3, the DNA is TGTGCCACTCAAGGATCAGGACAGGAAGCTTTCTTT. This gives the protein CATQGSGQEAFF.

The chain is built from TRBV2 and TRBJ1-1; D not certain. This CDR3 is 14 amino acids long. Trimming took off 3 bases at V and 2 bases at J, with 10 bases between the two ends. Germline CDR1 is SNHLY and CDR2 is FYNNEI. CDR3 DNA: TGTGCCAGCAGTGAGGCCGTAACCAACACTGAAGCTTTCTTT. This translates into CASSEAVTNTEAFF.

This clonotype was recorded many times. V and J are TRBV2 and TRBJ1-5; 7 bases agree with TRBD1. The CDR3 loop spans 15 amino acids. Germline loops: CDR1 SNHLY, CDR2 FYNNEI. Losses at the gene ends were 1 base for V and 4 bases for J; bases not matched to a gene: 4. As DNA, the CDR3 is TGTGCCAGCAGTGAAGAGAGGGGGCTTAATCAGCCCCAGCATTTT. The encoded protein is CASSEERGLNQPQHF.

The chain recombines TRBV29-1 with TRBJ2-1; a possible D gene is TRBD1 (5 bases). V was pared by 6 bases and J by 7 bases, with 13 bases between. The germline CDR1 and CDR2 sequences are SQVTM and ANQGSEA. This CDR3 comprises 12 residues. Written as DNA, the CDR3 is TGCAGCGTCTTGGGGCGGCGAAATGAGCAGTTCTTC. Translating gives CSVLGRRNEQFF.

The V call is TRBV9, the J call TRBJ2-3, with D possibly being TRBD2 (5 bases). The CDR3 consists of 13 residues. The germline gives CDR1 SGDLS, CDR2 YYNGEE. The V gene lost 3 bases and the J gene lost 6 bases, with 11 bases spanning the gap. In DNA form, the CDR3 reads TGTGCCAGCAGCGAGAGAGGGCTGGATACGCAGTATTTT. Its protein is CASSERGLDTQYF. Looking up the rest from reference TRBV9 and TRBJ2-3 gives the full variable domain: DSGVTQTPKHLITATGQRVTLRCSPRSGDLSVYWYQQSLDQGLQFLIQYYNGEERAKGNILERFSAQQFPDLHSELNLSSLELGDSALYFCASSERGLDTQYFGPGTRLTVL.

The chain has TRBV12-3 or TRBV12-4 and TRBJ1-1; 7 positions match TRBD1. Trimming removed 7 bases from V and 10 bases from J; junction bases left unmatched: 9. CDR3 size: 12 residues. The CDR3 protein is CASTARGRTAFF. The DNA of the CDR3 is TGTGCCAGCACTGCGAGGGGGCGTACAGCTTTCTTT.

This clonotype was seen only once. DNA of the CDR3: TGTGCCAGCATTCCGGACAGGGCTAATTCACCCCTCCACTTT. Its translation is CASIPDRANSPLHF. The V call is TRBV2, the J call TRBJ1-6, with TRBD1 matching 8 bases. V shed 7 bases, J shed 6 bases, and the junction held 5 bases outside the gene matches. The CDR3 runs 14 residues. Germline V gene sequence: CDR1 SNHLY, CDR2 FYNNEI.

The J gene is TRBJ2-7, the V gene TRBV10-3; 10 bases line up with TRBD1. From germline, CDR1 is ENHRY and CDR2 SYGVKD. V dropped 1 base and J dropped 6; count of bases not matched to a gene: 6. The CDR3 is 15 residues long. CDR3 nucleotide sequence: TGTGCCATCAGTGAGTTACAGGACAGGGGGGGCGAGCAGTACTTC. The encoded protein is CAISELQDRGGEQYF.

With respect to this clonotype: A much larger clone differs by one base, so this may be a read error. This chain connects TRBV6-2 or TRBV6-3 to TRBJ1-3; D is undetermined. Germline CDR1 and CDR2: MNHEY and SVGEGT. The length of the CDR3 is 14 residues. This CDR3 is CASSQQYSGSTIYF. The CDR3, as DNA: TGTGCCAGCAGCCAACAGTACTCTGGAAGCACCATATATTTT.

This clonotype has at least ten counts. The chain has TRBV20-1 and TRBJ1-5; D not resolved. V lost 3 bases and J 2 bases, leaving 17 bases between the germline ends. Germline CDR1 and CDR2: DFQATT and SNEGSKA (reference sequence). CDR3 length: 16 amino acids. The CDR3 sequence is CSASSRIHRGNQPQHF. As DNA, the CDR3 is TGCAGTGCTAGTAGCAGGATTCATCGCGGCAATCAGCCCCAGCATTTT.

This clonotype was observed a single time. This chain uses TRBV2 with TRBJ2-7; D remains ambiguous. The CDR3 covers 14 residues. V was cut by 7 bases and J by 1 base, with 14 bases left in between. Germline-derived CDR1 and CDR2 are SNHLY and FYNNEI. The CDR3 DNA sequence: TGTGCCAGCATGGGCGGCCAACTATCCTACGAGCAGTACTTC. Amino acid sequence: CASMGGQLSYEQYF.

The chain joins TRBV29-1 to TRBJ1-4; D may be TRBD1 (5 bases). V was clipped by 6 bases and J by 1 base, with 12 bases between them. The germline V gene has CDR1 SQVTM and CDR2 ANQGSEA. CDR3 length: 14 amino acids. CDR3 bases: TGCAGCGTCGGGACTGGTCTAACTAATGAAAAACTGTTTTTT. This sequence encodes CSVGTGLTNEKLFF.

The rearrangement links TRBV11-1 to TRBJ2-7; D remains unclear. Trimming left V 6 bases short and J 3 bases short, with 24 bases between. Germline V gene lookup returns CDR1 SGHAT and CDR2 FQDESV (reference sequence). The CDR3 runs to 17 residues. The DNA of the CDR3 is TGTGCCAGCAGTTACTCTGTCGCAAATAGGGAACGCTACGAGCAGTACTTC. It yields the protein CASSYSVANRERYEQYF.

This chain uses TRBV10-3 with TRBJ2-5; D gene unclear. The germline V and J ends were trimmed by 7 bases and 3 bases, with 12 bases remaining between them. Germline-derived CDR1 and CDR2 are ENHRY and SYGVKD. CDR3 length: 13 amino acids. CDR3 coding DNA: TGTGCCATCAACGGCGGACGCGAAGAGACCCAGTACTTC. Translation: CAINGGREETQYF.